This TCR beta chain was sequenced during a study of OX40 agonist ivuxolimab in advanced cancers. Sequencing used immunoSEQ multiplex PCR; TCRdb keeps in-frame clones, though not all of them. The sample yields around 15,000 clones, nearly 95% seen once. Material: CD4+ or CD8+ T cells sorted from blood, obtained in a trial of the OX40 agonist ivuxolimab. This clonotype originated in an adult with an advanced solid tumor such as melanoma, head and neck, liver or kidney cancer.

The CDR3, as DNA: TGTGCCAGCAGTTCAACGACAGAGGGATGGGGTGAAAAACTGTTTTTT. Translating it yields CASSSTTEGWGEKLFF. This chain joins TRBV6-5 and TRBJ1-4, with a possible D match to TRBD1 (5 bases). The CDR3 runs to 16 residues. Looked up from germline, CDR1 is MNHEY and CDR2 is SVGAGI. Trimming left V 4 bases short and J 7 bases short, with 19 bases between.